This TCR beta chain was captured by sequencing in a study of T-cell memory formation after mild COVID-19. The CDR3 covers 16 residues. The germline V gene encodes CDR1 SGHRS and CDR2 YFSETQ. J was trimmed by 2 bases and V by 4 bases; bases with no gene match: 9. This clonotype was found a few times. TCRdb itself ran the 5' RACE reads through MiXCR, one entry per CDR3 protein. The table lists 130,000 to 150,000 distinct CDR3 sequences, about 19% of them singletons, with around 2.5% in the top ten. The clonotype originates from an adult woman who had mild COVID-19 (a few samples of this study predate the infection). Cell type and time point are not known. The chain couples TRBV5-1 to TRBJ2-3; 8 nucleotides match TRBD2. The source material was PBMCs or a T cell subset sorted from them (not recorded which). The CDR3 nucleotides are TGCGCCAGCAGCCCATTACTAGCGGCCCTCACAGATACGCAGTATTTT. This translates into CASSPLLAALTDTQYF.